The present entry profiles one T cell receptor (beta chain) with its context. This sample was taken from a study of identical twins. Each CDR3 protein gets one entry after TCRdb re-called the 5' RACE reads with MiXCR. This table holds hundreds of thousands of distinct CDR3 sequences, more than 6.5% found once. This CDR3 spans 16 amino acids. In germline, CDR1 is DFQATT, CDR2 SNEGSKA (reference sequence). J was trimmed by 0 bases and V by 2 bases; bases with no gene match: 6. This same sample was also taken into another study, of yellow fever vaccine responses in identical twins.

The J gene is TRBJ2-2, the V gene TRBV20-1, with TRBD1 matching 7 bases. The clonotype comes from a young woman in good health. The specimen was PBMCs. DNA of the CDR3: TGCAGTGCTAGACCCGTCGACAGGGCGAACACCGGGGAGCTGTTTTTT. Its protein product is CSARPVDRANTGELFF.